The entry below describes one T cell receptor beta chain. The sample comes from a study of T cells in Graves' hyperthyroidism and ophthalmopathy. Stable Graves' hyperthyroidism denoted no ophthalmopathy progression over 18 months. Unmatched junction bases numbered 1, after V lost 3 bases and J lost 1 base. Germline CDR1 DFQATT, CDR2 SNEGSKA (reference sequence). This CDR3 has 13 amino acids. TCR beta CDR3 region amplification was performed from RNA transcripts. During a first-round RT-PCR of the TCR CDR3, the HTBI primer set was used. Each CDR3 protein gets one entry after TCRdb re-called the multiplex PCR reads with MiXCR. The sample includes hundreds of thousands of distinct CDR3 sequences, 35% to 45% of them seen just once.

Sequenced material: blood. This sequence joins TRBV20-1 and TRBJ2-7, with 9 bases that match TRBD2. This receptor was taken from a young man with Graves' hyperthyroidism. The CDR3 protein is CSARREGSYEQYF. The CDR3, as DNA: TGCAGTGCTAGGCGGGAGGGGTCCTACGAGCAGTACTTC.